Sequencing of this T cell receptor (beta chain) was carried out in a study of shared clonotypes between healthy human individuals. The table came from immunoSEQ multiplex PCR; TCRdb's copy has only in-frame clones and leaves some out. The table lists millions of clones, about 92% of them singletons. V was trimmed by 1 base and J by 6 bases, leaving 10 bases between them. The germline CDR1 and CDR2 sequences are SGHVS and FNYEAQ. The CDR3 totals 13 residues. Adult donors, all healthy and HIV-negative, had no recent acute infections or vaccinations. Sequencing was performed on naive CD4+ T cells from PBMCs. Stated subset: CD45RA+ positively selected. This chain connects TRBV7-6 to TRBJ2-7; D gene uncertain. This clonotype was obtained from a man aged 18 to 30 in good health. Some clones in this sample may be carry-over from other donors' samples. DNA of the CDR3: TGTGCCAGCAGCTTAGTTAAATCGAGCGAGCAGTACTTC. Its translation is CASSLVKSSEQYF.